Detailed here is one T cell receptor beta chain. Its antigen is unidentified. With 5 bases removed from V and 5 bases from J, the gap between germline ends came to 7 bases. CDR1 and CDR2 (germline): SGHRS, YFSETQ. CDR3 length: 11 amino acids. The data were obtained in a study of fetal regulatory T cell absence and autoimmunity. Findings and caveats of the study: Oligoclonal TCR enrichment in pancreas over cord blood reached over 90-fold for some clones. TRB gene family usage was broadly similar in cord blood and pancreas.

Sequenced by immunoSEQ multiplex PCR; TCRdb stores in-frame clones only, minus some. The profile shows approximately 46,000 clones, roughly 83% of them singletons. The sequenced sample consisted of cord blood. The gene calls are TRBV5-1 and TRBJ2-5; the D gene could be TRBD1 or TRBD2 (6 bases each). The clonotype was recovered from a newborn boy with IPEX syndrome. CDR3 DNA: TGCGCCAGCAGGGGGGGCGAGACCCAGTACTTC. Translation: CASRGGETQYF.